This T cell receptor beta chain was sequenced for a study of molecular identifiers for immune sequencing clone quantification. For this clonotype: The junction departs from the called germline gene at one end, perhaps through a read error.

The CDR3 loop spans 13 amino acids. Germline V gene data show CDR1 as MGHRA and CDR2 as YSYEKL. One entry per CDR3 protein, called by TCRdb with MiXCR from the PCR reads. The data contain some 320,000 distinct CDR3 sequences, roughly a quarter of them singletons. The sequence came from a human donor in good health. Some libraries in this study had Jurkat cell RNA spiked in. The J gene is TRBJ1-1, the V gene TRBV4-1, with TRBD1 matching 8 bases. Source material: naive CD8+ T cells from blood, with Jurkat cell RNA spiked in. Stated subset: FACS-sorted CD8+CD4-CCR7+CD45RA+ naive T cells. The CDR3 is CVSSQQGEAEASF. The CDR3 DNA reads TGCGTCAGCAGCCAACAGGGGGAGGCTGAAGCTTCCTTT.